These 19 T cell receptor beta chains were all obtained from the same sample, sequenced in a study of early T cells in non-severe SARS-CoV-2 infection. TCRdb fed the 5' RACE reads into MiXCR, producing one record per CDR3 protein. The table lists 60,000 to 75,000 distinct CDR3 sequences, 12% of them singletons. The sample taken for sequencing was whole blood. Receptors originate from an adult who was a healthcare worker with PCR-confirmed SARS-CoV-2 infection or an uninfected control (not recorded which).

About this clonotype: This could be a read error, since a much larger clone is one nucleotide away. The chain couples TRBV13 to TRBJ1-4; unclear D gene. CDR3 length: 16 amino acids. CDR1 PRHDT and CDR2 FYEKMQ come from the germline V gene (reference sequence). Trimming removed 5 bases at V and 8 bases at J, with 21 bases between. The CDR3 loop reads CASSEHRAYRGEKLFF. The CDR3 nucleotides are TGTGCCAGCAGCGAACACCGCGCGTACCGGGGAGAAAAACTGTTTTTT.

The genes are TRBV20-1 and TRBJ2-7; 11 nucleotides line up with TRBD2. From germline, CDR1 is DFQATT and CDR2 SNEGSKA (reference sequence). This CDR3 has 14 amino acids. The V gene end was trimmed by 6 bases and the J gene end by 2 bases; junction bases not matched to a gene: 6. The CDR3 nucleotides read TGCAGTGCCTCGACTAGCGGGGCCGCCTACGAGCAGTACTTC. Translated, it gives CSASTSGAAYEQYF.

This clonotype was recorded a few times. The rearrangement links TRBV7-9 to TRBJ2-5; 12 bases are shared with TRBD1. The V and J ends lost 8 bases and 5 bases, in that order; junction bases with no gene match: 9. CDR3 size: 15 residues. Per the germline V gene, CDR1 is SEHNR and CDR2 is FQNEAQ (reference sequence). The CDR3: CASLPGQGAMETQYF. For the CDR3, the DNA is TGTGCCAGCCTCCCGGGACAGGGGGCGATGGAGACCCAGTACTTC. Drawing the rest from reference TRBV7-9 and TRBJ2-5, the complete variable domain is DTGVSQNPRHKITKRGQNVTFRCDPISEHNRLYWYRQTLGQGPEFLTYFQNEAQLEKSRLLSDRFSAERPKGSFSTLEIQRTEQGDSAMYLCASLPGQGAMETQYFGPGTRLLVL.

In this sample, this clonotype turned up many times. The CDR3 is CSAQIEDTIYF. Written as DNA, the CDR3 is TGCAGCGCACAAATTGAGGACACCATATATTTT. The gene calls are TRBV29-1 and TRBJ1-3; D ambiguous. Per germline, CDR1 SQVTM and CDR2 ANQGSEA. Deletions cut 7 bases from V and 8 bases from J, with 12 bases between. CDR3 length equals 11 residues. Based on the CDR3 plus reference TRBV29-1 and TRBJ1-3, the full variable domain is SAVISQKPSRDICQRGTSLTIQCQVDSQVTMMFWYRQQPGQSLTLIATANQGSEATYESGFVIDKFPISRPNLTFSTLTVSNMSPEDSSIYLCSAQIEDTIYFGEGSWLTVV.

J is TRBJ2-7 and V is TRBV5-6; D possibly matches TRBD1 or TRBD2 (6 bases each). The CDR3 has 14 residues. Germline CDR1 reads SGHDT; CDR2 reads YYEEEE. Trimming took off 7 bases at V and 7 bases at J, with 21 bases between the two ends. The CDR3: CASRVRGGGGEQYF. The CDR3 nucleotides read TGTGCCAGCCGAGTCAGGGGAGGAGGAGGAGAGCAGTACTTC. Drawing the rest from reference TRBV5-6 and TRBJ2-7, the complete variable domain is DAGVTQSPTHLIKTRGQQVTLRCSPKSGHDTVSWYQQALGQGPQFIFQYYEEEERQRGNFPDRFSGHQFPNYSSELNVNALLLGDSALYLCASRVRGGGGEQYFGPGTRLTVT.

This clonotype has only a few counts. The genes are TRBV12-3 or TRBV12-4 and TRBJ2-1; 10 nucleotides match TRBD2. CDR3 length: 14 amino acids. Unmatched junction bases numbered 3, after V lost 3 bases and J lost 7 bases. The CDR3 reads CASSLIAGGNEQFF. Here the CDR3 DNA reads TGTGCCAGCAGTTTGATAGCGGGGGGTAATGAGCAGTTCTTC.

This clonotype occurred once. The chain combines TRBV12-3 or TRBV12-4 with TRBJ2-3; 8 bases are a match to TRBD2. CDR3 size: 16 residues. V dropped 5 bases and J dropped 5; count of bases not matched to a gene: 12. This CDR3 reads CASSPPGRVGGDTQYF. CDR3 bases: TGTGCCAGCAGTCCCCCCGGGAGGGTGGGGGGAGATACGCAGTATTTT.

V gene TRBV20-1 combines with J gene TRBJ2-1; 12 bases align to TRBD2. The V segment lost 1 base and the J segment 4 bases; nucleotides outside the gene matches: 2. The germline V gene has CDR1 DFQATT and CDR2 SNEGSKA (reference sequence). The CDR3 totals 15 residues. CDR3: CSARGGLAGYNEQFF. CDR3 DNA: TGCAGTGCTAGAGGGGGACTAGCGGGTTACAATGAGCAGTTCTTC.

This clonotype came up many times. The chain employs TRBV7-8 and TRBJ1-2; perhaps TRBD1 as D (5 bases). CDR1 is SGHVS, CDR2 FQNEAQ, per germline. This CDR3 spans 13 amino acids. Trimming shortened V by 3 bases and J by 2 bases, and 7 bases separated the two germline ends. CDR3 residues: CASSFQGNYGYTF. CDR3 DNA sequence: TGTGCCAGCAGCTTCCAGGGAAACTATGGCTACACCTTC.

The V gene is TRBV20-1, the J gene TRBJ1-2; possibly TRBD1 for D (6 bases). With 5 bases removed from V and 6 bases from J, the gap between germline ends came to 13 bases. Germline V lookup: CDR1 DFQATT, CDR2 SNEGSKA (reference sequence). The CDR3 consists of 12 residues. This CDR3 is CSAGLQGNGYTF. In DNA form, the CDR3 reads TGCAGTGCTGGGTTACAGGGAAATGGCTACACCTTC.

This clonotype turned up a few times. V usage is TRBV12-3 or TRBV12-4 and J usage is TRBJ1-5, with 7 nucleotides matching TRBD1. There are 14 residues in the CDR3. V lost 6 bases to trimming and J lost 7 bases; unmatched junction nucleotides: 9. For the CDR3, the DNA is TGTGCCAGCAGACGAGGGACAGAGACACAGCCCCAGCATTTT. As protein: CASRRGTETQPQHF.

This clonotype was seen more than once but under ten times. This chain connects TRBV7-2 to TRBJ2-2; D gene ambiguous. Trimming pared 2 bases from V and 4 bases from J, leaving 11 bases between. Germline V gives CDR1 SGHTA, CDR2 FQGNSA. This CDR3 has 15 residues. DNA for the CDR3: TGTGCCAGCAGCTTACTTGGGTTCGGCACCGGGGAGCTGTTTTTT. Amino acids: CASSLLGFGTGELFF. The full variable domain, completed using reference TRBV7-2 and TRBJ2-2, is GAGVSQSPSNKVTEKGKDVELRCDPISGHTALYWYRQSLGQGLEFLIYFQGNSAPDKSGLPSDRFSAERTGGSVSTLTIQRTQQEDSAVYLCASSLLGFGTGELFFGEGSRLTVL.

This clonotype appeared many times. The rearrangement joins TRBV28 to TRBJ1-2; no clear D. The germline CDR1 and CDR2 sequences are MDHEN and SYDVKM. This CDR3 spans 12 amino acids. Trimming stripped 6 bases from V and 8 bases from J, with 13 bases between. CDR3 residues: CASSQVVKGYTF. CDR3 in DNA: TGTGCCAGCAGCCAGGTTGTAAAGGGCTACACCTTC.

DNA for the CDR3: TGTGCCAGCAAGAGACAGGGGGCCTCCGAGCAGTACTTC. As protein: CASKRQGASEQYF. The rearrangement links TRBV6-1 to TRBJ2-7; TRBD1 matches at 10 bases. Germline V gene lookup returns CDR1 MNHNS and CDR2 SASEGT. The CDR3 contains 13 residues. V lost 7 bases to trimming and J lost 6 bases; unmatched junction nucleotides: 6.

This clonotype was detected a few times. This sequence joins TRBV27 and TRBJ1-2, with D tentatively TRBD1 (6 bases). Germline V gives CDR1 MNHEY, CDR2 SMNVEV (reference sequence). Deletions cut 4 bases from V and 10 bases from J, with 10 bases between. The CDR3 extends over 11 amino acids. CDR3 protein: CASSSGHYYTF. The CDR3 nucleotides are TGTGCCAGCAGTTCGGGACACTACTACACCTTC.

The CDR3 protein is CSAHRGSGTDTQYF. The CDR3 nucleotides read TGCAGTGCTCACAGGGGGAGTGGCACAGATACGCAGTATTTT. The chain uses TRBV20-1 and TRBJ2-3; 8 nucleotides agree with TRBD1. The germline V gene has CDR1 DFQATT and CDR2 SNEGSKA (reference sequence). This CDR3 spans 14 amino acids. The ends lost 5 bases at V and 1 base at J; junction bases unmatched: 5.

By sample share, this clonotype is medium-sized. The chain joins TRBV29-1 to TRBJ1-3; the D is unclear. Between the trimmed V and J ends, which lost 6 bases and 0 bases, there was a span of 12 bases. The CDR3 consists of 14 residues. Germline lookup yields CDR1 SQVTM and CDR2 ANQGSEA. DNA for the CDR3: TGCAGCGTCATTTGGAGGAACTCTGGAAACACCATATATTTT. Encoded protein: CSVIWRNSGNTIYF.

The chain links TRBV6-2 or TRBV6-3 to TRBJ2-7, with D maybe TRBD2 (5 bases). Trimming pared 4 bases from V and 4 bases from J, leaving 11 bases between. The germline V gene has CDR1 MNHEY and CDR2 SVGEGT. CDR3 length equals 13 residues. The CDR3 DNA reads TGTGCCAGCAGTTTCGGGGAGACGTACGAGCAGTACTTC. Its translation: CASSFGETYEQYF.

The J gene is TRBJ2-3, the V gene TRBV9; 9 bases line up with TRBD2. Germline CDR1 reads SGDLS; CDR2 reads YYNGEE. The CDR3 is 14 amino acids. The V segment lost 0 bases and the J segment 4 bases; nucleotides outside the gene matches: 0. CDR3 residues: CASSVGTSADTQYF. In nucleotides, the CDR3 is TGTGCCAGCAGCGTAGGGACTAGCGCAGATACGCAGTATTTT.